This TCR beta chain was sequenced during a study of T-cell reconstitution after alpha-beta-depleted transplantation in children. This clonotype has a count of ten or more. This CDR3 region has 14 residues. Trimming pared 6 bases from V and 3 bases from J, leaving 14 bases between. Germline assignment: CDR1 MNHEY and CDR2 SVGAGI. TCRbeta library preparation incorporated unique molecular identifiers. TCRdb called the PCR reads again in MiXCR, with one record for every CDR3 protein. The top ten hold about 4.3% of the sample, which has about 600,000 distinct CDR3 sequences, about 10% seen once. The sample was PBMCs from the stem cell graft donor, taken from the stem cell graft. V usage is TRBV6-5 and J usage is TRBJ1-1, with D possibly TRBD1 on 5 matching bases. This sequence originates from a human donor who donated a stem cell graft to a child with acute myeloid leukemia. CDR3 in DNA: TGTGCCAGCAGCCTCCGGGGCAGGGACACTGAAGCTTTCTTT. It specifies CASSLRGRDTEAFF.